Sequencing of this TCR beta chain was carried out in a study of beta chain features in type 1 diabetes. At the level of the study: Researchers looked at fewer than 110 million sorted cells across all samples.

Germline loops: CDR1 MDHEN, CDR2 SYDVKM. The V gene end was trimmed by 7 bases and the J gene end by 10 bases; junction bases not matched to a gene: 8. The CDR3 has 13 amino acids. Expressed TCRB transcripts were sequenced after all isolated RNA was converted to cDNA. Sequenced by immunoSEQ multiplex PCR; TCRdb stores in-frame clones only, minus some. The data contain 810,000 or so clones, 15% to 20% of them singletons. With respect to this clone: The antigen is unknown.

Findings and limits, study-wide: VDJ junctions in type 1 diabetes patients carried more deletions and fewer insertions. The study found moderately but significantly shorter TCRB CDR3s in all four CD4+ subsets of Type 1 diabetes patients.

The chain employs TRBV28 and TRBJ2-1, with 9 bases fitting TRBD2. The sequence came from a woman younger than 30 in good health. Material: naive CD4+ T cells from blood. The CDR3 sequence is CASTLSGGSEQFF. CDR3 bases: TGTGCCAGCACCCTAAGCGGGGGGAGCGAGCAGTTCTTC.